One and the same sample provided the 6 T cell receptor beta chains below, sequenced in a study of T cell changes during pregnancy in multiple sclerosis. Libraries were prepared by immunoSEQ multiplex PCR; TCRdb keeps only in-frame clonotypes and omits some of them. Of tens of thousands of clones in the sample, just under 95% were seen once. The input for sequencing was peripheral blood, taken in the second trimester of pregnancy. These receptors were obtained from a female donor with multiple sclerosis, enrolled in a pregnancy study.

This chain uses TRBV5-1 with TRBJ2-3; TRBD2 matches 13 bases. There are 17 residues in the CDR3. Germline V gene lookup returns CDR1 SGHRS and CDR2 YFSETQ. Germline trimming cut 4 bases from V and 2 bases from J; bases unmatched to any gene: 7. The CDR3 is CASSKDTSGRDTDTQYF. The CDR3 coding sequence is TGCGCCAGCAGCAAAGACACTAGCGGGAGGGACACAGATACGCAGTATTTT.

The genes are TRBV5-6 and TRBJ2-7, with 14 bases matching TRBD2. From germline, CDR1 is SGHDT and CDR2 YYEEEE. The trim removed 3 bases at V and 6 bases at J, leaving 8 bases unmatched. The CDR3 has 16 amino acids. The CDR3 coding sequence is TGTGCCAGCAGCTCAATGGGACTAGCGGGAGTCGGCGAGCAGTACTTC. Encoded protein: CASSSMGLAGVGEQYF.

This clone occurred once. Written as DNA, the CDR3 is TGTGCCAGCAGTTTGGAGGGGGCTATCAATGGCTACACCTTC. Translating it yields CASSLEGAINGYTF. The chain employs TRBV27 and TRBJ1-2; 7 bases align to TRBD1. Trimming took 3 bases from V and 6 from J; bases not matched to a gene: 7. The CDR3 is made up of 14 amino acids. Germline CDR1 and CDR2: MNHEY and SMNVEV (reference sequence).

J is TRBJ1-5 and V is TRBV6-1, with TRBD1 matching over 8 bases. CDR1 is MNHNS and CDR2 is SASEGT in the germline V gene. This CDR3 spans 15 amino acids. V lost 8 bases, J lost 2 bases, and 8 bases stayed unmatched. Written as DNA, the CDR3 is TGTGCCAGCTCTCTACCGACAGGGGGCAATCAGCCCCAGCATTTT. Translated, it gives CASSLPTGGNQPQHF.

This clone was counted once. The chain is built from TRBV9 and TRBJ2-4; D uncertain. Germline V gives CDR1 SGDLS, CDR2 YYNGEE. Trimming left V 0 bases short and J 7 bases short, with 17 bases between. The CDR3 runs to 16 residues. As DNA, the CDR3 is TGTGCCAGCAGCGTAGTTTCGGCGGCCTCCATGAACATTCAGTACTTC. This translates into CASSVVSAASMNIQYF.

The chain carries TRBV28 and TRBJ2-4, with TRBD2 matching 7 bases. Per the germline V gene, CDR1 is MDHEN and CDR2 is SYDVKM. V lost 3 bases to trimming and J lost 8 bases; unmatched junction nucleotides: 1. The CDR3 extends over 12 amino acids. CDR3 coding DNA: TGTGCCAGCAGTTTGGGGGGGTACATTCAGTACTTC. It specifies CASSLGGYIQYF.